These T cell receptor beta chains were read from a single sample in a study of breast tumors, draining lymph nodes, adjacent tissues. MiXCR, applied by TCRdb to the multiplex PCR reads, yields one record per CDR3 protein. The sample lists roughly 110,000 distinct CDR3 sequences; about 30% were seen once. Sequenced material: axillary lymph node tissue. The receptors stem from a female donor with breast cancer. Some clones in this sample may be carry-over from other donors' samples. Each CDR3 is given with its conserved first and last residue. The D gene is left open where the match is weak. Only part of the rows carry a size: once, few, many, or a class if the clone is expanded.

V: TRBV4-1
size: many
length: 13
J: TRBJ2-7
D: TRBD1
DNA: TGCGCCAGCAGCTACGGACAGGGCTACGAGCAGTACTTC
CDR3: CASSYGQGYEQYF

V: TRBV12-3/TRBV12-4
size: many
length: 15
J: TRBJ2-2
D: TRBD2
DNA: TGTGCCAGCAGTTCCGGGGGGGGAGACACCGGGGAGCTGTTTTTT
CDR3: CASSSGGGDTGELFF

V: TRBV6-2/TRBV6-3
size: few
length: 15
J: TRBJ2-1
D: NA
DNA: TGTGCCAGCAGTCACCCACAGGGAGGCTACAATGAGCAGTTCTTC
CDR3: CASSHPQGGYNEQFF

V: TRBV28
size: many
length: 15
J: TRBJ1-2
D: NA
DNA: TGTGCCAGCAGGCCCGGGGGGGCGCGGTACTATGGCTACACCTTC
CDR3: CASRPGGARYYGYTF

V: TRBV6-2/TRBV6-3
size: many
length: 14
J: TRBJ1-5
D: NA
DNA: TGTGCCAGCAGTTCCCGGACAGACGATCAGCCCCAGCATTTT
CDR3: CASSSRTDDQPQHF

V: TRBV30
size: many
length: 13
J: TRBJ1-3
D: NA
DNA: TGTGCCTGGTGGGGGACGGGAAGAAACACCATATATTTT
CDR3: CAWWGTGRNTIYF

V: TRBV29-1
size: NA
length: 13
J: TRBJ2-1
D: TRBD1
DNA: TGCAGCGTTGGGGGACAGTATAACAATGAGCAGTTCTTC
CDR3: CSVGGQYNNEQFF

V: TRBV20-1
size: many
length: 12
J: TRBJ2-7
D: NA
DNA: TGCGGTGCCGATAGACAGAGCTACGAGCAGTACTTC
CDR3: CGADRQSYEQYF

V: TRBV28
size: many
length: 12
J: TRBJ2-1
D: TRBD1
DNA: TGTGCCAGCAGACAGGGGGGAAATGAGCAGTTCTTC
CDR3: CASRQGGNEQFF

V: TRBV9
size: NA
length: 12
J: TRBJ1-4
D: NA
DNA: TGTGCCAGCAGCGGCAGTAATGAAAAACTGTTTTTT
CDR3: CASSGSNEKLFF

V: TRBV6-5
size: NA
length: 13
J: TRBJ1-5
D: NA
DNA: TGTGCCAGCAGTCACCTTCAGGGTCAGCCCCAGCATTTT
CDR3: CASSHLQGQPQHF

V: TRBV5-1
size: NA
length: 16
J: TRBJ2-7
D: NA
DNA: TGCGCCAGCAGCTTGGCTCAGGATACTAGCTCCTACGAGCAGTGCTTC
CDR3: CASSLAQDTSSYEQCF

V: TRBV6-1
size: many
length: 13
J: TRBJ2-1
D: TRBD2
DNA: TGTGCCAGCAGCCTGGGACTAGCTAATGAGCAGTTCTTC
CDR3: CASSLGLANEQFF

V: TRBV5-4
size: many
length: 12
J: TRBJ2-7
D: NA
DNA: TGTGCCAGCAGCTTTGGTATAAACGAGCAGTACTTC
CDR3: CASSFGINEQYF

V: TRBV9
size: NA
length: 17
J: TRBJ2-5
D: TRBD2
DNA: TGTGCCAGCAGCGTTCGGGGGCTAGCGGGGGGCTTGGAGACCCAGTACTTC
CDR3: CASSVRGLAGGLETQYF

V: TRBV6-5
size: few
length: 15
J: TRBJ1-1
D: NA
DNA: TGTGCCAGCAGTTTTAACAGGGACCTCAACACTGAAGCTTTCTTT
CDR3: CASSFNRDLNTEAFF

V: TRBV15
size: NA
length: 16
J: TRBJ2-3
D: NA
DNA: TGTGCCACCAGCAGAGATTTAGGTTCTCTTGGAGATACGCAGTATTTT
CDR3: CATSRDLGSLGDTQYF

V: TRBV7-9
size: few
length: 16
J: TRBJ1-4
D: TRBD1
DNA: TGTGCCAGCAGCTTAGCTACAGGACAGGGGTCCGAAAAACTGTTTTTT
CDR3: CASSLATGQGSEKLFF

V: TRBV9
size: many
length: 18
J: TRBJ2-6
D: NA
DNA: TGTGCCAGCAGCGTAGGTCGAGGAGGGAGATCTGGGGCCAACGTCCTGACTTTC
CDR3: CASSVGRGGRSGANVLTF

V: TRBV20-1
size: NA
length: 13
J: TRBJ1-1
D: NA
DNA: TGCAGTGCTAGAGATTTAGGGCGCACTGAAGCTTTCTTT
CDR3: CSARDLGRTEAFF

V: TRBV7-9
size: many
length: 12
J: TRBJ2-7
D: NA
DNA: TGTGCCAGCAGCTTAGGTCAGTTCGAGCAGTACTTC
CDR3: CASSLGQFEQYF

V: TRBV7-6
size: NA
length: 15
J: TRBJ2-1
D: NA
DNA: TGTGCCAGCAGTTTAGGCGGGCGACTCTACAATGAGCAGCTCTTC
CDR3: CASSLGGRLYNEQLF

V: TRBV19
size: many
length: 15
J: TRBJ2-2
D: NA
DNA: TGTGCCAGTAGCCCTTTGAGACTGAACACCGGGGAGCTGTTTTTT
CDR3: CASSPLRLNTGELFF

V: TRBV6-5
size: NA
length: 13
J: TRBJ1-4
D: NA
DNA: TGTGCCAGCAGTTATGGGGTCGGAGAAACATTGTTTTTT
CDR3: CASSYGVGETLFF

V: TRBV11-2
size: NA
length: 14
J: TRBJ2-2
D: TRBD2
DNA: TGTGCCAGCAGCCGTGGACTAGTAATTGGGGAGCTGTTTTTT
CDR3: CASSRGLVIGELFF

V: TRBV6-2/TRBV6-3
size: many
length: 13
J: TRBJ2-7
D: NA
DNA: TGTGCCAGCAGCAGAGAGTCATCCTACGAGCAGTACTTC
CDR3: CASSRESSYEQYF

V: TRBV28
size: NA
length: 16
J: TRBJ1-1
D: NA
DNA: TGTGCCAGCACCCACACCGGACTAGGTTCCTACAATGAAGCTTTCTTT
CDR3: CASTHTGLGSYNEAFF

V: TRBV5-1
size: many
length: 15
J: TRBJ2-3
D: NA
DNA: TGCGCCAGCAGCTCCCGGTCGTTCAGGCCAGATACGCAGTATTTT
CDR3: CASSSRSFRPDTQYF

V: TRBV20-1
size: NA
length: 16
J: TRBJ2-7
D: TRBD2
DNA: TGCAGTGCTAGAGGTCCGGGACTAGCGGGCCTCTACGAGCAGTACTTC
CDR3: CSARGPGLAGLYEQYF

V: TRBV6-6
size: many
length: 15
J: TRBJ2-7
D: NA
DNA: TGTGCCAGCAGTCACTCTTCCGGCACTTTCTACGAGCAGTACTTC
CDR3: CASSHSSGTFYEQYF

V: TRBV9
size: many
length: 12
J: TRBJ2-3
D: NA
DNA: TGTGCCAGCAGCGGAGACAGGAGGGCGCAGTATTTT
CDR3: CASSGDRRAQYF

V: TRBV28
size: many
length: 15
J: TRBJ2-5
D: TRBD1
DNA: TGTGCCAGCAGGACCGGGACAGGGACGAGAGAGACCCAGTACTTC
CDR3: CASRTGTGTRETQYF

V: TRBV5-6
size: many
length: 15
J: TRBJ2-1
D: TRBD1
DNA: TGTGCCAGCAGCCTGTGGACAGGGGGCTACAATGAGCAGTTCTTC
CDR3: CASSLWTGGYNEQFF

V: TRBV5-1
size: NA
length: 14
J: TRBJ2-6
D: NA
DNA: TGCGCCAGCAGCTTGGTAGCCGGGGCCAACATCCTGACTTTC
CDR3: CASSLVAGANILTF

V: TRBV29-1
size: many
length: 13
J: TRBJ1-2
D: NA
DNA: TGCAGCGTTGAACCAGGGGCACGGCGCGGCTACACCTTC
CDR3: CSVEPGARRGYTF

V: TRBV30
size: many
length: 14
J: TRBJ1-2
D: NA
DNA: TGTGCCTGGAGTGTTAGACCGACCGCCTATGGCTACACCTTC
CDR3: CAWSVRPTAYGYTF

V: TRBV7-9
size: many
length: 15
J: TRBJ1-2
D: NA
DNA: TGTGCCAGCAGCTTAGTAACGGAGGGATCAAGTGGCTACACCTTC
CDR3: CASSLVTEGSSGYTF

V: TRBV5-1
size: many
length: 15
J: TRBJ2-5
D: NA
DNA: TGCGCCAGCATAACCGGAGGGGGCGCCGGGGAGACCCAGTACTTC
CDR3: CASITGGGAGETQYF

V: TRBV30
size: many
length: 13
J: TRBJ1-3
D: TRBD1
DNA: TGTGCCTGGAGGCACAGGGGTGGAAACACCATATATTTT
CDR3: CAWRHRGGNTIYF

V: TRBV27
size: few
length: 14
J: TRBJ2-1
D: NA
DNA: TGTGCCAGCAGTTCCTTTGACAGGGCGGGAGAGCAGTTCTTC
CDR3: CASSSFDRAGEQFF

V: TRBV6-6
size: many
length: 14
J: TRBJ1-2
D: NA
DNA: TGTGCCAGCAGTCCCGGGGGGCTACGGGATGGCTACACCTTC
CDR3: CASSPGGLRDGYTF

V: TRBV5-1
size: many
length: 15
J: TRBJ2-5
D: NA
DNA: TGCGCCAGCAGCTTGGGACAGACATACCAAGAGACCCAGTACTTC
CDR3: CASSLGQTYQETQYF

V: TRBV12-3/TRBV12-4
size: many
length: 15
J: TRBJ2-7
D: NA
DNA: TGTGCCAGCAGTCCAGGTGATAGCTTTGCCGCCGAGCAGTACTTC
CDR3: CASSPGDSFAAEQYF

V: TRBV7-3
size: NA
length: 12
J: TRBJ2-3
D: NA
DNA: TGTGCCAGCAGCCCTCGGGGGAGTACGCAGTATTTT
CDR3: CASSPRGSTQYF

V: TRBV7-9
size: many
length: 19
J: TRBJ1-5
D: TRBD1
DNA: TGTGCCAGCACCAATTGGGGGCCAGGGGGCAAATATAGCAATCAGCCCCAGCATTTT
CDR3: CASTNWGPGGKYSNQPQHF

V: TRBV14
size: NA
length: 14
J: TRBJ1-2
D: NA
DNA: TGTGCCAGCAGCTACCGGGCGGGAACTTATGGCTACACCTTC
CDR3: CASSYRAGTYGYTF

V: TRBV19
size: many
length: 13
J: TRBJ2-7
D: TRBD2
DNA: TGTGCCAGTAGCGGGACTAGCCTCTACGAGCAGTACTTC
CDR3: CASSGTSLYEQYF

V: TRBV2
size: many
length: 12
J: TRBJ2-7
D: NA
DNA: TGTGCCAGCAGTGACCTCTACTACGAGCAGTACTTC
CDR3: CASSDLYYEQYF

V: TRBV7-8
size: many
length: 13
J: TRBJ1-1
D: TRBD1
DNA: TGTGCCAGCAGCTTAGCTTGGGACAGTGAAGCTTTCTTT
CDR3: CASSLAWDSEAFF

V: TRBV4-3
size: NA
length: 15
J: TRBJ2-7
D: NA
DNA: TGCGCCAGCAGCTCGGGGCAGGGCCGCTTCTACGGGCAGTACTTC
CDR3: CASSSGQGRFYGQYF

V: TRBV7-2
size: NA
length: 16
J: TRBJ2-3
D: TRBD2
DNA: TGTGCCAGCAGCACTGGGACTAGCAGGGTTGCAGATACGCAGTATTTT
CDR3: CASSTGTSRVADTQYF

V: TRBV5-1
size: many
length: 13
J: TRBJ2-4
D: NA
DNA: TGCGCCAGCAGCTTGGCTCAGGGTAACATTCAGTACTTC
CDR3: CASSLAQGNIQYF

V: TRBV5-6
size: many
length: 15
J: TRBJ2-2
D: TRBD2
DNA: TGTGCCAGCAGCTTGGGACTAGCGGGCTCCGGGGAGCTGTTTTTT
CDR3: CASSLGLAGSGELFF

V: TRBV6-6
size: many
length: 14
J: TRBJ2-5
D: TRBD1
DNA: TGTGCCAGCAGACCGGGACAGGGACAAGAGACCCAGTACTTC
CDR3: CASRPGQGQETQYF

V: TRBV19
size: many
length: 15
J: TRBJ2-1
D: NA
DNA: TGTGCCAGTAGTATAGCGCCAGGGACCTACAATGAGCAGTTCTTC
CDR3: CASSIAPGTYNEQFF

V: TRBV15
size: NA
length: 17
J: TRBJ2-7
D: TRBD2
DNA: TGTGCCACCAGCAGAATGGGGACTAGCGGGGTCATCTACGAGCAGTACTTC
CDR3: CATSRMGTSGVIYEQYF

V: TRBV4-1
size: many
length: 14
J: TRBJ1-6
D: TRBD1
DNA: TGCGCCAGCAGCCGGGGACAGGGGAATTCACCCCTCCACTTT
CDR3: CASSRGQGNSPLHF

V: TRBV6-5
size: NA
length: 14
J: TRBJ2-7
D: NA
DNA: TGTGCCAGCAGCCCGGCCGCTAAGGACCGCGAGCAGTACTTC
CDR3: CASSPAAKDREQYF

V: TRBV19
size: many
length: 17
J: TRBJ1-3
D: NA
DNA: TGTGCCAGTAGTACCGGCAGACAATCTGGCTCGGGAAACACCATATATTTT
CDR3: CASSTGRQSGSGNTIYF